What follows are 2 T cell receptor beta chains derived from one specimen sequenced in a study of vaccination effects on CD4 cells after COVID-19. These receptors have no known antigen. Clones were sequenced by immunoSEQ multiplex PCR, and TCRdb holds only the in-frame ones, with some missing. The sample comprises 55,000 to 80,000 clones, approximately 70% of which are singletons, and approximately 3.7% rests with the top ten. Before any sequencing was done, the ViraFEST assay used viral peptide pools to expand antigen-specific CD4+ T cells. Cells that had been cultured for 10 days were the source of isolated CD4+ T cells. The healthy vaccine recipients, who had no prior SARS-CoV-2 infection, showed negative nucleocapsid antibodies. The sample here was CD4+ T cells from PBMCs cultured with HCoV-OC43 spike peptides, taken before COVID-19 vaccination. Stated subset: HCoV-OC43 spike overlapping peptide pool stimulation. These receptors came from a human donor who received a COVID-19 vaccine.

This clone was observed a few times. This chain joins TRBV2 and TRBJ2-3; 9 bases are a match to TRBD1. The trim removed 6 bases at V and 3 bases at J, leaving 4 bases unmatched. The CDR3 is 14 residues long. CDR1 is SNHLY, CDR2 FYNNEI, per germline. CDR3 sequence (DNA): TGTGCCAGCAGACCGGGACAGGGTACAGATACGCAGTATTTT. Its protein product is CASRPGQGTDTQYF.

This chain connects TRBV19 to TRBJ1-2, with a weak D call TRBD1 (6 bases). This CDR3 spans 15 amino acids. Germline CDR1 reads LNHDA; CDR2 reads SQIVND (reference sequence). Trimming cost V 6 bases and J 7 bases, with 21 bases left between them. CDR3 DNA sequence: TGTGCCAGTAGCCCGACAGGAGGAGGGTTCGTTGGCTACACCTTC. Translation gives CASSPTGGGFVGYTF.